This TCR beta chain originates from a study of CXCR3-negative and CXCR3-positive naive CD8 T cells. Study-wide points: Naive cells positive for CXCR3 carried more hydrophobic TRB CDR3s than CXCR3-negative ones.

In preparing the TRB cDNA libraries, 5' RACE with UMI labels was used. After re-calling the 5' RACE reads, TCRdb lists one entry per CDR3 protein, DNA absent. This repertoire comprises 130,000 to 150,000 distinct CDR3 sequences; its ten largest clones make up approximately 0.28%. The CDR3 consists of 12 residues. Germline loops: CDR1 SQVTM, CDR2 ANQGSEA. In regard to this clonotype: Its antigen is currently unknown.

V usage is TRBV29-1 and J usage is TRBJ2-1; TCRdb selects TRBD1, and the lack of DNA leaves this call unchecked. The receptor was isolated from a human donor in good health. Some clones in this sample may be carry-over from other donors' samples. Sample: naive CXCR3+ CD8+ T cells from blood. Documented subset: CD45RO-CCR7+CD27+CD95- naive CD8+ T cells expressing CXCR3 (TNR3+). The CDR3 spells CSPLGAYNEQFF.